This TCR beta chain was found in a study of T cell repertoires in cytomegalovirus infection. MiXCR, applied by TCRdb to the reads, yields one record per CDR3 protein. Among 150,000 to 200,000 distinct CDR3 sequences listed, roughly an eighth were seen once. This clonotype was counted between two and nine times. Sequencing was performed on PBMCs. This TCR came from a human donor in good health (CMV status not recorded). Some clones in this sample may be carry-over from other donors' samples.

CDR3 sequence reads: CASTDRPFPGNTIYF. CDR3 DNA sequence: TGCGCCAGCACGGACAGGCCCTTCCCTGGAAACACCATATATTTT. This rearrangement joins TRBV5-1 to TRBJ1-3; 7 nucleotides agree with TRBD1. The CDR3 has 15 residues. Trimming at V came to 6 bases and at J to 2 bases, leaving 8 bases not matched to a gene. Germline V gene data show CDR1 as SGHRS and CDR2 as YFSETQ.